These 26 T cell receptor beta chains were all obtained from the same sample, sequenced in a study of cytomegalovirus exposure and HLA in healthy donors. It was with 60 Vbeta and 13 Jbeta primers that the PCR ran. Repertoires were generated with immunoSEQ multiplex PCR, while TCRdb's copy carries only in-frame clones and drops some. This sample has about 110,000 clones, with approximately 78% found just once. Source material: PBMCs. The receptors stem from a man aged 30 to 39 in good health and CMV-seropositive.

V usage is TRBV27 and J usage is TRBJ2-7; D remains unclear. Germline V gene lookup returns CDR1 MNHEY and CDR2 SMNVEV (reference sequence). The V and J ends lost 6 bases and 3 bases respectively, with 6 bases between them. The CDR3 contains 11 residues. Here the CDR3 reads CASSSDYEQYV. CDR3 coding DNA: TGTGCCAGCAGCTCGGACTACGAGCAGTACGTC.

The chain couples TRBV5-4 to TRBJ2-1, with D hard to call. Germline V gene data show CDR1 as SGHNT and CDR2 as YYREEE (reference sequence). The CDR3 covers 13 residues. V was cut by 3 bases and J by 4 bases, with 8 bases left in between. CDR3 in amino acids: CASSSPGYNEQFF. CDR3 nucleotide sequence: TGTGCCAGCAGCTCCCCCGGGTACAATGAGCAGTTCTTC. Full variable domain (missing parts from reference TRBV5-4 and TRBJ2-1): ETGVTQSPTHLIKTRGQQVTLRCSSQSGHNTVSWYQQALGQGPQFIFQYYREEENGRGNFPPRFSGLQFPNYSSELNVNALELDDSALYLCASSSPGYNEQFFGPGTRLTVL.

This chain joins TRBV5-1 and TRBJ2-3; D possibly corresponds to TRBD2 (6 bases). The V end lost 0 bases, the J end lost 2 bases, and 19 bases lay between the germline ends. The CDR3 runs 18 residues. In germline, CDR1 is SGHRS, CDR2 YFSETQ. CDR3 in amino acids: CASSLGLTRDLDTDTQYF. The CDR3 region has the DNA TGCGCCAGCAGCTTGGGCCTGACTAGAGATCTAGACACAGATACGCAGTATTTT. The full variable domain, rest sourced from reference TRBV5-1 and TRBJ2-3, is KAGVTQTPRYLIKTRGQQVTLSCSPISGHRSVSWYQQTPGQGLQFLFEYFSETQRNKGNFPGRFSGRQFSNSRSEMNVSTLELGDSALYLCASSLGLTRDLDTDTQYFGPGTRLTVL.

The chain links TRBV6-1 to TRBJ1-5; D is uncertain. V shed 3 bases and J shed 9 bases, with 12 bases lying between them. The CDR3 runs 13 residues. Germline V CDR1 and CDR2: MNHNS, SASEGT. The CDR3 bases are TGTGCCAGCAGTGACTGGTCCACCGGGCCCCAGCATTTT. Translation gives CASSDWSTGPQHF.

This clone showed up just a few times. This specimen includes other DNA sequences encoding the same CDR3. The chain is built from TRBV7-6 and TRBJ2-3; no definite D call. CDR3 length equals 14 residues. The germline gives CDR1 SGHVS, CDR2 FNYEAQ. The V gene lost 1 base and the J gene lost 1 base, with 6 bases spanning the gap. The CDR3 spells CASSLVRGTDTQYF. CDR3 in DNA: TGTGCCAGCAGCTTAGTACGGGGCACAGATACGCAGTATTTT.

The chain carries TRBV5-1 and TRBJ2-3, with TRBD1 as a possible D gene (6 bases). The CDR3 spans 16 residues. Germline CDR1 and CDR2: SGHRS and YFSETQ. Trimming removed 2 bases at V and 8 bases at J, with 21 bases between. CDR3 in amino acids: CASSFRSGDLVGTQYF. The CDR3 nucleotides read TGCGCCAGCAGCTTTCGGTCAGGGGATTTGGTGGGTACGCAGTATTTT.

V and J are TRBV7-2 and TRBJ2-5, with D possibly TRBD2 on 5 matching bases. The CDR3 spans 11 residues. With 5 bases removed from V and 8 bases from J, the gap between germline ends came to 9 bases. CDR1 SGHTA and CDR2 FQGNSA come from the germline V gene. CDR3 residues: CASSPGGTQYF. CDR3 coding DNA: TGTGCCAGCAGCCCAGGAGGAACCCAGTACTTC.

This clone was detected a few times. The chain uses TRBV6-5 and TRBJ1-1, with TRBD1 as a possible D gene (5 bases). The germline CDR1 and CDR2 sequences are MNHEY and SVGAGI. The CDR3 has 13 amino acids. The V and J ends lost 4 bases and 5 bases respectively, with 11 bases between them. In nucleotides, the CDR3 is TGTGCCAGCAGTTCAAACGGGGGAACTGAAGCTTTCTTT. This translates into CASSSNGGTEAFF.

The sample holds one count of this clone. The V and J genes are TRBV21-1 and TRBJ1-5; no check of the table's D call, TRBD1, against the DNA was made. TRBV21-1 is noted as a pseudogene. CDR3 size: 16 residues. The CDR3 reads CASSKQVRYSNQPQHF. The CDR3 nucleotides read TGTGCCAGCAGCAAACAGGTAAGATATAGCAATCAGCCCCAGCATTTT.

This clone was observed a handful of times. The rearrangement joins TRBV27 to TRBJ1-2, with D perhaps matching TRBD1 (6 bases). Trimming removed 5 bases from V and 3 bases from J, with 16 bases in between. In germline, CDR1 is MNHEY, CDR2 SMNVEV (reference sequence). The length of the CDR3 is 15 residues. This CDR3 reads CASSKNRAEHYGYTF. In DNA form, the CDR3 reads TGTGCCAGCAGTAAAAACAGGGCTGAACACTATGGCTACACCTTC.

The rearrangement uses TRBV28 and TRBJ1-1; TRBD1 aligns across 8 bases. The CDR3 is 12 amino acids. The germline V gene encodes CDR1 MDHEN and CDR2 SYDVKM. The V and J ends lost 6 bases and 6 bases, in that order; junction bases with no gene match: 3. CDR3 coding DNA: TGTGCCAGCAGGTTACAGGGGGCTGAAGCTTTCTTT. Protein product: CASRLQGAEAFF.

The chain joins TRBV28 to TRBJ1-6; no definite D call. CDR1 is MDHEN, CDR2 SYDVKM, per germline. Trimming pared 7 bases from V and 2 bases from J, leaving 6 bases between. This CDR3 region has 13 residues. Here the CDR3 DNA reads TGTGCCAGCACCGTCGCCTATAATTCACCCCTCCACTTT. Protein: CASTVAYNSPLHF.

The V gene is TRBV7-9, the J gene TRBJ2-4; D is perhaps TRBD1 (6 bases). V gave up 0 bases and J gave up 9 bases, with 12 bases separating them. Germline CDR1 SEHNR, CDR2 FQNEAQ (reference sequence). This CDR3 is built from 14 residues. In nucleotides, the CDR3 is TGTGCCAGCAGCTTAGCGGGTTTAGGGGGCATTCAGTACTTC. It codes for CASSLAGLGGIQYF.

The J gene is TRBJ2-7, the V gene TRBV30; weak D call: TRBD2 (5 bases). Germline V gene sequence: CDR1 GTSNPN, CDR2 SVGIG (reference sequence). V was cut by 1 base and J by 6 bases, with 13 bases left in between. CDR3 size: 13 residues. CDR3 in DNA: TGTGCCTGGAGTGCAGAGCGGCTGAGCGAGCAGTACGTC. Protein product: CAWSAERLSEQYV.

J is TRBJ1-2 and V is TRBV11-2; D call uncertain. Looked up from germline, CDR1 is SGHAT and CDR2 is FQNNGV. V was cut by 5 bases and J by 2 bases, with 15 bases left in between. The CDR3 has 15 amino acids. The CDR3 protein is CASSAVRGGNYGYTF. The CDR3 nucleotides read TGTGCCAGCAGCGCCGTTCGGGGAGGAAACTATGGCTACACCTTC.

The V and J genes are TRBV11-2 and TRBJ2-5; 7 bases fit TRBD2. Trimming took 1 base from V and 5 from J; bases not matched to a gene: 4. The CDR3 extends over 14 amino acids. The germline CDR1 and CDR2 sequences are SGHAT and FQNNGV. CDR3 sequence: CASSLVGGDETQYF. The CDR3 bases are TGTGCCAGCAGCTTAGTTGGGGGGGATGAGACCCAGTACTTC. Drawing the rest from reference TRBV11-2 and TRBJ2-5, the complete variable domain is EAGVAQSPRYKIIEKRQSVAFWCNPISGHATLYWYQQILGQGPKLLIQFQNNGVVDDSQLPKDRFSAERLKGVDSTLKIQPAKLEDSAVYLCASSLVGGDETQYFGPGTRLLVL.

The V call is TRBV18, the J call TRBJ1-1, with D hard to call. Germline V gives CDR1 KGHSH, CDR2 LQKENI. V shed 2 bases and J shed 1 base, with 5 bases lying between them. This CDR3 has 13 amino acids. CDR3 region: CASSPTGNTEAFF. CDR3 bases: TGTGCCAGCTCACCAACTGGGAACACTGAAGCTTTCTTT.

The chain combines TRBV28 with TRBJ2-7; D remains ambiguous. The CDR3 sequence is 12 residues long. The germline V and J ends were trimmed by 1 base and 3 bases, with 4 bases remaining between them. Germline V gene lookup returns CDR1 MDHEN and CDR2 SYDVKM. CDR3 sequence: CASSLFLYEQYF. As DNA, the CDR3 is TGTGCCAGCAGTTTATTCCTCTACGAGCAGTACTTC. The complete variable domain, with remaining parts taken from reference TRBV28 and TRBJ2-7, reads DVKVTQSSRYLVKRTGEKVFLECVQDMDHENMFWYRQDPGLGLRLIYFSYDVKMKEKGDIPEGYSVSREKKERFSLILESASTNQTSMYLCASSLFLYEQYFGPGTRLTVT.

The genes are TRBV9 and TRBJ1-1, with 7 bases aligning to TRBD1. Trimming took 3 bases from V and 1 from J; bases not matched to a gene: 15. Germline V gives CDR1 SGDLS, CDR2 YYNGEE. CDR3 size: 18 residues. The DNA for the CDR3 is TGTGCCAGCAGCGAGGCGATCCGGGACAGCGATAAGAACACTGAAGCTTTCTTT. Protein: CASSEAIRDSDKNTEAFF.

The V call is TRBV6-5, the J call TRBJ2-1, with D hard to call. The CDR3 is 15 amino acids. The V and J ends lost 5 bases and 10 bases respectively, with 21 bases between them. Germline CDR1 is MNHEY and CDR2 is SVGAGI. CDR3 sequence (DNA): TGTGCCAGCAGTCTACCGCCGGGTCGCCCCGAAGAGCAGTTCTTC. This encodes CASSLPPGRPEEQFF.

A single count supports this clone. The V gene is TRBV14, the J gene TRBJ2-7; a weak D match, TRBD1 (6 bases). Trimming took 1 base from V and 8 from J, leaving 12 bases between them. This CDR3 contains 13 residues. CDR1 and CDR2 (germline): SGHDN, FVKESK. The CDR3 DNA reads TGTGCCAGCAGCCAAGCTGGGGGCCGTAAGCAGTACTTC. Its protein product is CASSQAGGRKQYF.

The V and J genes are TRBV10-1 and TRBJ2-1; no reliable D call. Trimming removed 6 bases at V and 9 bases at J, with 9 bases between. This CDR3 has 11 residues. Germline assignment: CDR1 WNHNN and CDR2 SYGVQD (reference sequence). The CDR3 DNA reads TGCGCCAGCAGCTCCGCGGCTGAGCAGTTCTTC. Amino acids: CASSSAAEQFF.

This chain joins TRBV7-9 and TRBJ2-2; perhaps TRBD2 as D (5 bases). The CDR3 has 15 amino acids. Trimming left V 4 bases short and J 6 bases short, with 15 bases between. Germline assignment: CDR1 SEHNR and CDR2 FQNEAQ (reference sequence). This CDR3 reads CASSSPPSSPGELFF. The CDR3 DNA follows: TGTGCCAGCAGCTCCCCCCCCTCTAGCCCCGGGGAGCTGTTTTTT. Together with reference TRBV7-9 and TRBJ2-2, the CDR3 gives the full variable domain: DTGVSQNPRHKITKRGQNVTFRCDPISEHNRLYWYRQTLGQGPEFLTYFQNEAQLEKSRLLSDRFSAERPKGSFSTLEIQRTEQGDSAMYLCASSSPPSSPGELFFGEGSRLTVL.

The chain is built from TRBV7-6 and TRBJ2-3; 7 nucleotides line up with TRBD1. The CDR3 consists of 14 residues. CDR1 is SGHVS and CDR2 is FNYEAQ in the germline V gene. The V gene end was trimmed by 5 bases and the J gene end by 1 base; junction bases not matched to a gene: 3. CDR3 sequence: CASSRQGRTDTQYF. The CDR3 DNA is TGTGCCAGCAGCAGACAGGGCCGCACAGATACGCAGTATTTT.

The J gene is TRBJ2-5, the V gene TRBV5-1; TRBD1 might be the D (6 bases). The germline V gene has CDR1 SGHRS and CDR2 YFSETQ. The CDR3 is 16 amino acids. With 2 bases removed from V and 5 bases from J, the gap between germline ends came to 19 bases. The CDR3 nucleotides read TGCGCCAGCAGCTTACTGGACAGATCGGATGGGGAGACCCAGTACTTC. Amino acids: CASSLLDRSDGETQYF.

The rearrangement links TRBV20-1 to TRBJ2-7; no clear D gene. Trimming removed 3 bases from V and 4 bases from J, with 7 bases in between. The CDR3 covers 11 residues. Per the germline V gene, CDR1 is DFQATT and CDR2 is SNEGSKA (reference sequence). The CDR3 sequence is CSASQTYEQYF. The CDR3 DNA reads TGCAGTGCTAGCCAAACTTACGAGCAGTACTTC.